The clone carrying this T cell receptor beta chain was observed many times. TCRdb passed the RACE reads through MiXCR, listing each CDR3 protein once. The data hold over 75,000 distinct CDR3 sequences, with about a tenth observed a single time. The data derive from a study of human T cells and chemical hapten exposure. The time point is: patch test 3, about 24 weeks after DPC sensitization. Indicated treatment: therapeutic diphenylcyclopropenone sensitization with weekly scalp DPC. Sequences were derived from whole blood, sampled in connection with sensitization to the hapten diphenylcyclopropenone (DPC). The TCR originated in a woman in her thirties with alopecia areata. Some clones in this sample may be carry-over from other donors' samples.

The CDR3 sequence is CASSLAPRSSGSIYEQYF. The CDR3 region has the DNA TGTGCCAGCAGCTTAGCTCCTCGAAGTAGCGGGAGTATTTACGAGCAGTACTTC. The chain couples TRBV7-9 to TRBJ2-7; 9 bases are shared with TRBD2. CDR3 length: 18 amino acids. V was clipped by 0 bases and J by 4 bases; unmatched bases: 13. Germline V CDR1 and CDR2: SEHNR, FQNEAQ (reference sequence).